This T cell receptor (beta chain) was sequenced during a study of blood T cell repertoires in COVID-19. The method was immunoSEQ multiplex PCR; TCRdb's version includes in-frame clones alone and lacks a portion of them. This sample has 65,000 to 85,000 clones, with about 83% found just once. The CDR3 extends over 16 amino acids. The J segment lost 1 base and the V segment lost 4 bases, leaving 5 bases of the junction unmatched. The germline V gene encodes CDR1 LNHDA and CDR2 SQIVND (reference sequence). This TCR came from a man in his fifties with active COVID-19. Specimen: peripheral blood. The genes are TRBV19 and TRBJ2-2, with 8 nucleotides matching TRBD2. This CDR3 reads CASSTRTSQNTGELFF. CDR3 DNA: TGTGCCAGTAGTACCAGGACTAGCCAGAACACCGGGGAGCTGTTTTTT.